These T cell receptor beta chains were read from a single sample in a study of T cells in Graves' hyperthyroidism and ophthalmopathy. TCRdb called the multiplex PCR reads again in MiXCR, with one record for every CDR3 protein. The sample includes 550,000 to 700,000 distinct CDR3 sequences, roughly 15% of them seen just once. Specimen: blood. Receptors were obtained from a middle-aged woman with Graves' ophthalmopathy. The CDR3 runs from the conserved cysteine through the conserved F or W. The D gene is left open where the match is weak. The size field is filled for only some rows; it gives once, few, many or a size class.

v_call	clone_size	d_call	j_call	cdr3_nt	cdr3_aa
TRBV27	many	NA	TRBJ1-2	TGTGCCAGCAGCCCTGGGCGAGGCTATGGCTACACCTTC	CASSPGRGYGYTF
TRBV6-2/TRBV6-3	many	TRBD2	TRBJ2-7	TGTGCCAGCATTCGGGATCCCCTGACCGGGAGGCACGAGCAGTACTTC	CASIRDPLTGRHEQYF
TRBV7-9	few	NA	TRBJ1-1	TGTGCCAGCAGCCACGGACCAAACACTGAAGCTTTCTTT	CASSHGPNTEAFF
TRBV4-3	NA	NA	TRBJ2-6	TGCGCCAGCAGCCAGCCCGCGGGAACCTCTGGGGCCAACGTCCTGACTTTC	CASSQPAGTSGANVLTF
TRBV29-1	NA	TRBD2	TRBJ2-5	TGCAGCGCCGGGACTAGCGGACAAGAGACCCAGTACTTC	CSAGTSGQETQYF
TRBV6-1	many	NA	TRBJ1-2	TGTGCCAGCAGTGAAGCTGATGCAGGGGACTATGGCTACACCTTC	CASSEADAGDYGYTF
TRBV20-1	few	TRBD2	TRBJ2-7	TGCAGTGCCAGCCGGAGCGGGAGCTCCTACGAGCAGTACTTC	CSASRSGSSYEQYF
TRBV14	NA	TRBD1	TRBJ2-5	TGTGCCAGCAGCCGCCCGGGACAGGGGGTGACCCAGTACTTC	CASSRPGQGVTQYF
TRBV7-6	many	NA	TRBJ1-2	TGTGCCAGCAGCGGAGATGGTGGTGGCTACACCTTC	CASSGDGGGYTF
TRBV6-2/TRBV6-3	NA	TRBD2	TRBJ2-5	TGTGCCAGCACCCAAGGAAGGGCCCTGCGGACTAGCGGGACCCAAGAGACCCAGTACTTC	CASTQGRALRTSGTQETQYF
TRBV30	many	NA	TRBJ1-5	TGTGCCTGGAGTGGAGGGGCGGGACAGCCCCAGCATTTT	CAWSGGAGQPQHF
TRBV20-1	many	NA	TRBJ1-5	TGCAGTGCTAGAGATAATGTGGGGGTCACAGGGAACAATCAGCCCCAGCATTTT	CSARDNVGVTGNNQPQHF
TRBV20-1	many	NA	TRBJ2-7	TGCAGTGCTAGGGGGGTGGGGCAGACAGTGGTTTCCTACGAGCAGTACTTC	CSARGVGQTVVSYEQYF
TRBV7-8	many	NA	TRBJ1-6	TGTGCCAGCAGCTTCGGGGACGGGTATAATTCACCCCTCCACTTT	CASSFGDGYNSPLHF
TRBV7-2	many	NA	TRBJ2-7	TGTGCCAGCAGCTTAGGGGCAGCGCTAGCCTACGAGCAGTACTTC	CASSLGAALAYEQYF
TRBV12-5	NA	TRBD2	TRBJ2-1	TGTGCTAGTGGGAGGGCGCTAGGACTAGCGGGAGACAATGAGCAGTTCTTC	CASGRALGLAGDNEQFF
TRBV20-1	NA	TRBD1	TRBJ2-7	TGCAGTGCTGACCTTCGAGACAGGGGCTCGCACGAGCAGTACTTC	CSADLRDRGSHEQYF
TRBV11-2	many	TRBD1	TRBJ2-4	TGTGCCAGCAGCCCATACAGGGGTGGGGGAGCCAAAAACATTCAGTACTTC	CASSPYRGGGAKNIQYF
TRBV30	NA	NA	TRBJ1-1	TGTGCCTGGAGTGCCCTCGATTTCGTGGGAGCTTTCTTT	CAWSALDFVGAFF
TRBV6-2/TRBV6-3	many	NA	TRBJ2-7	TGTGCCAGCACCTCATACAGGTTAGCCTACGAGCAGTACTTC	CASTSYRLAYEQYF
TRBV4-1	few	NA	TRBJ1-3	TGCGCCAGCAGCCAAGCGGTAGGACCCGCTGGAAACACCATATATTTT	CASSQAVGPAGNTIYF
TRBV6-5	many	TRBD2	TRBJ2-2	TGTGCCAGCAGTTTGGGGACTAGCCCGAGCACCGGGGAGCTGTTTTTT	CASSLGTSPSTGELFF
TRBV24-1	many	TRBD1	TRBJ1-6	TGTGCCACCAGTGATGCTTACAGGGGGCGGAATTCACCCCTCCACTTT	CATSDAYRGRNSPLHF
TRBV7-2	NA	NA	TRBJ2-5	TGTGCCAGCATGGTGCAGCTACAAGAGACCCAGTACTTC	CASMVQLQETQYF
TRBV7-9	many	NA	TRBJ2-7	TGTGCCAGCAGCTTAGGCCCCGTACAGGGCTACGAGCAGTACTTC	CASSLGPVQGYEQYF
TRBV9	NA	NA	TRBJ2-5	TGTGCCAGCAGCGTATCAGGTGACTTCCAAGAGACCCAGTACTTC	CASSVSGDFQETQYF
TRBV12-3/TRBV12-4	many	NA	TRBJ1-1	TGTGCCAGCAGTTCATTCGGGACGGGGAACACTGAAGCTTTCTTT	CASSSFGTGNTEAFF
TRBV28	many	NA	TRBJ1-2	TGTGCCAGCAGGAGTGCTAACTATGGCTACACCTTC	CASRSANYGYTF
TRBV12-3/TRBV12-4	many	TRBD2	TRBJ2-5	TGTGCCAGCAGAGCTACCGGGACTAGCCGAAAAGAGACCCAGTACTTC	CASRATGTSRKETQYF
TRBV6-2/TRBV6-3	many	TRBD1	TRBJ1-1	TGTGCCAGCAGTCGGAAACCCTACAGGGGGCGAGGTGAAGCTTTCTTT	CASSRKPYRGRGEAFF
TRBV2	many	TRBD2	TRBJ2-5	TGTGCCGCCACCCCTAGCGGGCTAAAAGAGACCCAGTACTTC	CAATPSGLKETQYF
TRBV6-2/TRBV6-3	many	TRBD2	TRBJ2-7	TGTGCCAGCAGTTTCCTCCTGCGGGAGAACCACGAGCAGTACTTC	CASSFLLRENHEQYF
TRBV2	many	NA	TRBJ2-5	TGTGCCAGCAGTGGGGAGCACCAAGAGACCCAGTACTTC	CASSGEHQETQYF
TRBV10-3	many	NA	TRBJ1-1	TGTGCCATCAGCACCGGACAGTCGCGGGCTTTCTTT	CAISTGQSRAFF
TRBV29-1	NA	NA	TRBJ2-1	TGCAGCGTTGAACAGTTGGCCAATGAGCAGTTCTTC	CSVEQLANEQFF
TRBV29-1	many	NA	TRBJ2-5	TGCAGCGTTGACCCAGGGGAAAAAGAGACCCAGTACTTC	CSVDPGEKETQYF
TRBV6-5	many	NA	TRBJ2-7	TGTGCCAGCAGTAACGGGAGCGAGCAGTACTTC	CASSNGSEQYF
TRBV7-3	NA	NA	TRBJ2-2	TGTGCCAGCAGCTTATCGCCCGGGGGTGTTACCGGGGAGCTGTTTTTT	CASSLSPGGVTGELFF
TRBV18	NA	NA	TRBJ2-5	TGTGCCAGCTCACCATTCGAAGATACTCAAGAGACCCAGTACTTC	CASSPFEDTQETQYF
TRBV4-2	NA	NA	TRBJ1-2	TGTGCCAGCAGCCAAAAACTCTGGGGGCAGCTCGCTAACTATGGCTACACCTTC	CASSQKLWGQLANYGYTF
TRBV2	many	TRBD1	TRBJ2-7	TGTGCCAGCGGCCGGGACAGGGGTACCTACGAGCAGTACTTC	CASGRDRGTYEQYF
TRBV6-1	many	NA	TRBJ2-7	TGTGCCAGCAGTGTCGGGGGTAGAGGTTCGTCCTACGAGCAGTACTTC	CASSVGGRGSSYEQYF
TRBV6-5	many	NA	TRBJ2-5	TGTGCCAGCAGTTACGGTGGCCAGCAAGAGACCCAGTACTTC	CASSYGGQQETQYF
TRBV6-2/TRBV6-3	many	TRBD2	TRBJ2-7	TGTGCCAGCAGTTACGCCCCGGGGAGCGGGAGCCCCCACGAGCAGTACTTC	CASSYAPGSGSPHEQYF
TRBV6-2/TRBV6-3	NA	TRBD2	TRBJ2-7	TGTGCCAGCAGTTCGCCGGGACTAGCGGGAGTTTACGAGCAGTACTTC	CASSSPGLAGVYEQYF
TRBV5-1	many	NA	TRBJ1-1	TGCGCCAGCAGCTTAGAAAAGGCGGTGAACACTGAAGCTTTCTTT	CASSLEKAVNTEAFF
TRBV6-5	NA	NA	TRBJ2-3	TGTGCCAGCAGTTTTAGGGGACGGACAGATACGCAGTATTTT	CASSFRGRTDTQYF
TRBV29-1	many	TRBD2	TRBJ2-7	TGCAGCGTTGAAGGCGGGAGATCCTACGAGCAGTACTTC	CSVEGGRSYEQYF
TRBV29-1	many	TRBD1	TRBJ1-1	TGCAGTCATAGGGGGACAGGGGCAATTTCGGGGGACACTGAAGCTTTCTTT	CSHRGTGAISGDTEAFF